Included here is one TCR beta chain sequence, with context. The target of this receptor is not known. No base qualities exist here, and no much larger clone lies one base off it. The CDR3 holds 16 amino acids from the cysteine to the phenylalanine. Of all the DNA, just the CDR3 is kept, 48 bases in frame from base 1. Per the germline V gene, SNHLY is the CDR1 and FYNNEI is the CDR2. V sheds 3 bases and J sheds 6 bases, leaving 21 bases between their ends. This sample was taken from a study of blood T cell repertoires in COVID-19 (dated by TCRdb to about 2020). About the investigation overall: Samples covering the acute and convalescent phases of COVID-19 were provided by collaborators in the United States, Italy and Spain. The material from the prospective study consisted of cDNA or gDNA derived from T cells, B-cell-depleted T cells, or PBMCs. Subjects who had been exposed to COVID-19, were actively infected with it, or had recovered from it provided the deeply sampled blood TCRbeta repertoires that made up the dataset. The repertoires were released in a freely available public database meant as a resource for research on the immune response to SARS-CoV-2. The samples were drawn from the first 160 participants of the ongoing ImmuneRACE study and from under 1,500 subjects provided by 6 global collaborators. Sample metadata almost always included a de-identified subject ID, COVID-19 status, age in years and sex. Where available, HLA class I and class II types were taken from metadata supplied by the sample provider and were not determined by assay-based typing. Points the paper makes about the study in general: The amount of clinical and demographic metadata varied by source and participant and was provided uncurated.

TCRbeta CDR3 regions were amplified from genomic DNA by means of the immunoSEQ Assay, a bias-controlled multiplex PCR. In the source study's methods: The number of nucleated cells in each sample was estimated from the amplification of reference gene primers within the assay. To quantify the absolute abundance of each unique TCRbeta CDR3 rearrangement, sequence reads were collapsed and filtered. Productive Simpson clonality was computed per sample as the square root of Simpson's diversity index over productive rearrangements. In TCRdb, the immuneACCESS table is reduced to in-frame sequences with V and J assigned. These tables do not hold every clone; where another copy was compared, an unresolved V gene accounts for under half, and the others remain unexplained. The V and J calls and clone size come from that table; D and trimming were worked out from the DNA. The sample yields fewer than 150,000 clones; roughly three quarters were counted once. The top ten hold roughly a fifth of the sample.

Whole blood was collected in K2EDTA tubes by collaborating institutions according to the institutions' own protocols. For TCRbeta analysis, collaborators shipped samples as frozen whole blood, isolated PBMCs, or DNA extracted from either of those sample types. Material for sequencing was peripheral blood. This receptor chain uses TRBV2 and TRBJ2-7; matching of 6 bases hints at TRBD2 as the D gene. The source of this sequence is a man older than 75 with acute or convalescent COVID-19. CDR3 protein: CASSDIGGRAVGEQYF. In nucleotide form, the sequence is TGTGCCAGCAGTGATATCGGGGGTCGGGCAGTAGGCGAGCAGTACTTC.